This paragraph reports one TCR beta chain. Its antigen is unknown. Germline is not matched at one junction end, which may reflect a read error. This sample stems from a study of T cells in localized non-small cell lung cancer. General study results and limits: The study linked higher blood T cell density to longer overall survival.

Sequencing was performed with immunoSEQ multiplex PCR; in TCRdb, only in-frame clones are kept and a portion is missing. This repertoire shows about 25,000 clones, approximately 86% found once; its top ten account for roughly an eighth. The CDR3 spans 17 residues. Germline V gene data show CDR1 as SSHAT and CDR2 as FNYEAQ (reference sequence). The J gene is TRBJ2-1, the V gene TRBV7-7; 11 nucleotides align to TRBD2. This clonotype was obtained from a female donor of 60 years or more with stage I lung adenocarcinoma. Source: peripheral blood, taken before any cancer treatment. The CDR3 nucleotides are TGTGCTAGCAGCAAAGGCACTAGCGGGAGTAGTGTCGATGAGCAGTTCTTC. Its translation is CASSKGTSGSSVDEQFF. Together with reference TRBV7-7 and TRBJ2-1, the CDR3 gives the full variable domain: GAGVSQSPRYKVTKRGQDVTLRCDPISSHATLYWYQQALGQGPEFLTYFNYEAQPDKSGLPSDRFSAERPEGSISTLTIQRTEQRDSAMYRCASSKGTSGSSVDEQFFGPGTRLTVL.